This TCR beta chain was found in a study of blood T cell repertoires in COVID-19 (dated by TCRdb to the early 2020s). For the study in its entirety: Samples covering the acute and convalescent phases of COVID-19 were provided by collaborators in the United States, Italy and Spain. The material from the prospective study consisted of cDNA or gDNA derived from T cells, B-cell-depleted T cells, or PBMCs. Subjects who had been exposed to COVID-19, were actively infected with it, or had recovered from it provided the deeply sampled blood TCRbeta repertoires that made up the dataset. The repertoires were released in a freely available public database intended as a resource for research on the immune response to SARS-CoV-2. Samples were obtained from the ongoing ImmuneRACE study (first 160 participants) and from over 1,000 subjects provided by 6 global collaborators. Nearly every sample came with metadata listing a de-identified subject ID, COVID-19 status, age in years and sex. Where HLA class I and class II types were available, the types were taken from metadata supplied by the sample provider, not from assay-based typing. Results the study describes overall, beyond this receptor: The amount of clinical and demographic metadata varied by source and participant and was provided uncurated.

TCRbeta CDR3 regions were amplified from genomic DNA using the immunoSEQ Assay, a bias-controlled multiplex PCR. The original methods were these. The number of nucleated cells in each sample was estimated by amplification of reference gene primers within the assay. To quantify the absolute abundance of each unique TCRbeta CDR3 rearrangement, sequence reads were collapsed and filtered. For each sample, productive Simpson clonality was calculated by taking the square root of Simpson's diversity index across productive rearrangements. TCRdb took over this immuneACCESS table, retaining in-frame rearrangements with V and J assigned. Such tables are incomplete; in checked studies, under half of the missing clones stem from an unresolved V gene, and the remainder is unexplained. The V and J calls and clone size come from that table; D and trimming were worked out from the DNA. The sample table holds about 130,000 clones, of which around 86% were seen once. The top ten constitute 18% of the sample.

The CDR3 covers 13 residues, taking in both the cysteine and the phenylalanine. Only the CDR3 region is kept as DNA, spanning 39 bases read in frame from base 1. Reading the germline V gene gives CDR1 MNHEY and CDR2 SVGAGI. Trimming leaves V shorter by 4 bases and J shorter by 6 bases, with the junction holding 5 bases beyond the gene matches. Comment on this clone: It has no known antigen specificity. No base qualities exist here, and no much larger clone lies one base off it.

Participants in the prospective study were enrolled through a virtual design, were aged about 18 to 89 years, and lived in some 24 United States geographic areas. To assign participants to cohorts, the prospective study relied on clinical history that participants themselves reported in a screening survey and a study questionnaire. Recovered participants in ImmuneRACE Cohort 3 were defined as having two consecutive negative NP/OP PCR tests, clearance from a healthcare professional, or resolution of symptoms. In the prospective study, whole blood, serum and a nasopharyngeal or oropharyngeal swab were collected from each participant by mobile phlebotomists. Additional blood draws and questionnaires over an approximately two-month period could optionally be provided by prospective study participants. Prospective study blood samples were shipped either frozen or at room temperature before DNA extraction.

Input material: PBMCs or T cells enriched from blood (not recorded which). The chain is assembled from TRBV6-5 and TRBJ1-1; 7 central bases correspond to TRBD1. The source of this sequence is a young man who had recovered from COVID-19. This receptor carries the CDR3 CASSFLTGPEAFF. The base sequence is TGTGCCAGCAGTTTCCTGACAGGGCCTGAAGCTTTCTTT.